What follows describes a single T cell receptor (beta chain). The antigen is not known. The entry originates in a study of response to subunit inactivated influenza vaccine. Notes on the study in general: Authors suggested few new T cells are recruited by each seasonal influenza vaccination.

Trimming left V 4 bases short and J 5 bases short, with 6 bases between. Germline V gene data show CDR1 as SNHLY and CDR2 as FYNNEI. CDR3 length equals 12 residues. TCRdb passed the RT-PCR reads through MiXCR, listing each CDR3 protein once. The repertoire holds about 570,000 distinct CDR3 sequences, with roughly 12% as singletons. The sample was also linked to a second study, of T cells expressing NK-cell markers. That work contributes: UMIs were included in TCR beta cDNA generated by 5'RACE template switching. Sorted CD3+CD56-NKG2C+, CD3+CD56+NKG2C+ and CD3+CD56+NKG2C- T cells supplied the TCR beta repertoires. In a handful of donors, dominant NKG2C+ clonotypes were roughly 1.0-8% of CD8+ T cells.

The V call is TRBV2, the J call TRBJ2-1; D is ambiguous. This clonotype originated in a man aged 45-60 years who received an inactivated influenza vaccine. Source: PBMCs from blood, taken on the day of vaccination. Here the CDR3 DNA reads TGTGCCAGCAGTGTCATGAACAATGAGCAGTTCTTC. This translates into CASSVMNNEQFF.